This TCR beta chain was retrieved from a study of blood T cell repertoires in COVID-19. For the study at large: The origin of the acute and convalescent COVID-19 samples was the United States, Italy and Spain.

Seattle's enrolled individuals joined amid active infection and were then monitored longitudinally. Germline V lookup: CDR1 SGHKS, CDR2 YYEKEE (reference sequence). The CDR3 spans 13 residues. Trimming took 2 bases from V and 7 from J, leaving 12 bases between them. Methods used by the authors: Reference gene primers were amplified, and this amplification served to estimate nucleated cell counts. Clones were sequenced by immunoSEQ multiplex PCR, and TCRdb holds only the in-frame ones, with some missing. V and J calls and clone size are copied from that table; D and trimming were computed from the DNA. The sample lists 85,000 to 120,000 clones, roughly nine tenths occurring once.

The sequencing input was peripheral blood. The TCR originated in a woman aged 50 to 60 with COVID-19, enrolled during active disease. The chain recombines TRBV5-5 with TRBJ1-1; perhaps TRBD1 as D (5 bases). CDR3 residues: CASSFRGSGEAFF. CDR3 bases: TGTGCCAGCAGCTTTCGGGGGAGTGGTGAAGCTTTCTTT.